The rows below give T cell receptor beta chains drawn from one sample of a study of long-term antiretroviral therapy in people with HIV. Produced via immunoSEQ multiplex PCR; TCRdb's table is partial and in-frame only. This table has roughly 22,000 clones, approximately 82% appearing once. This sample comprised unsorted PBMCs, obtained 3 years after starting antiretroviral therapy. These receptors all stem from a man aged 45-65 years with HIV. Each CDR3 is given with its conserved first and last residue. D genes are given only for firm matches. Expanded clones get a size class; other rows say once, few or many, or leave the size out.

>TRBJ2-3|-|TRBV11-2|-
CASSLVARRRADTQYF
TGTGCCAGCAGCTTAGTCGCACGGAGGAGGGCAGATACGCAGTATTTT
>TRBJ2-1|-|TRBV25-1|-
CASSGGGGYNEQFF
TGTGCCAGCAGTGGAGGGGGAGGTTACAATGAGCAGTTCTTC
>TRBJ2-7|-|TRBV29-1|-
CSVEAGTGTYEQYF
TGCAGCGTTGAAGCGGGGACGGGGACCTACGAGCAGTACTTC
>TRBJ1-1|-|TRBV6-1|-
CASSESGGYTEAFF
TGTGCCAGCAGTGAGAGTGGTGGGTACACTGAAGCTTTCTTT
>TRBJ2-7|-|TRBV7-2|-
CASSLPGHYYEQYF
TGTGCCAGCAGCTTACCGGGACATTATTACGAGCAGTACTTC
>TRBJ2-2|-|TRBV15|few
CATSRDWNREGTGELFF
TGTGCCACCAGCAGAGATTGGAATAGAGAAGGCACCGGGGAGCTGTTTTTT
>TRBJ2-3|TRBD2|TRBV19|-
CASSQLAGVLSDTQYF
TGTGCCAGTAGTCAACTAGCGGGAGTTTTGTCGGATACGCAGTATTTT
>TRBJ2-5|-|TRBV11-2|-
CASSLGGDQETQYF
TGTGCCAGCAGCTTAGGTGGGGACCAAGAGACCCAGTACTTC
>TRBJ2-1|-|TRBV25-1|-
CASSREGSYNEQFF
TGTGCCAGCAGCAGAGAGGGGTCCTACAATGAGCAGTTCTTC
>TRBJ1-6|TRBD1|TRBV30|once
CAWSAGQDNSPLHF
TGTGCCTGGAGTGCCGGACAGGATAATTCACCCCTCCACTTT
>TRBJ2-2|-|TRBV7-9|-
CASSSTVTGANTGELFF
TGTGCCAGCAGCTCGACGGTGACTGGGGCGAACACCGGGGAGCTGTTTTTT
>TRBJ1-2|-|TRBV6-6|-
CASSYANSDTYYGYTF
TGTGCCAGCAGTTACGCGAATTCGGACACCTACTATGGCTACACCTTC
>TRBJ2-5|TRBD2|TRBV5-6|-
CASSLAGSGETQYF
TGTGCCAGCAGCTTGGCCGGTAGCGGGGAGACCCAGTACTTC
>TRBJ1-5|-|TRBV10-3|-
CAITTGPNQPQHF
TGTGCCATCACGACAGGTCCCAATCAGCCCCAGCATTTT
>TRBJ2-7|TRBD1|TRBV13|few
CASSLGLRDRGYEQYF
TGTGCCAGCAGCTTAGGTCTCCGGGACAGGGGCTACGAGCAGTACTTC
>TRBJ1-4|TRBD1|TRBV28|-
CASSFQDRVWATNEKLFF
TGTGCCAGCAGTTTTCAGGACAGGGTTTGGGCAACTAATGAAAAACTGTTTTTT
>TRBJ2-5|TRBD1|TRBV20-1|-
CSWDSQETQYF
TGCAGCTGGGACAGCCAAGAGACCCAGTACTTC
>TRBJ2-7|TRBD1|TRBV2|-
CASSGQGDYEQYF
TGTGCCAGCAGTGGGCAGGGGGACTACGAGCAGTACTTC
>TRBJ1-1|-|TRBV11-3|-
CASSLGANTEAFF
TGTGCCAGCAGCTTAGGGGCAAACACTGAAGCTTTCTTT
>TRBJ2-2|-|TRBV19|once
CASSNQWGGELFF
TGTGCCAGTAGTAATCAGTGGGGCGGGGAGCTGTTTTTT
>TRBJ2-3|TRBD2|TRBV4-3|-
CASSQLGLDVTDTQYF
TGCGCCAGCAGCCAACTCGGACTAGATGTCACAGATACGCAGTATTTT
>TRBJ1-6|TRBD1|TRBV13|-
CASSSLGQLNSPLHF
TGTGCCAGCAGCTCCTTGGGACAGTTGAATTCACCCCTCCACTTT
>TRBJ1-1|TRBD1|TRBV12-5|-
CASGPRDRGATEAFF
TGTGCTAGTGGTCCCCGGGACAGGGGGGCCACTGAAGCTTTCTTT
>TRBJ2-4|-|TRBV27|once
CASSLSGNIQYF
TGTGCCAGCAGTTTATCCGGAAACATTCAGTACTTC
>TRBJ1-1|-|TRBV6-5|-
CASSLTATVNTEAFF
TGTGCCAGCAGCCTTACAGCGACAGTGAACACTGAAGCTTTCTTT
>TRBJ1-2|TRBD1|TRBV5-4|-
CASSLGQTGGGYTF
TGTGCCAGCAGCTTGGGCCAGACAGGGGGTGGCTACACCTTC
>TRBJ1-1|-|TRBV7-9|-
CASSHQGTEAFF
TGTGCCAGCAGCCACCAGGGCACTGAAGCTTTCTTT
>TRBJ1-4|TRBD1|TRBV4-1|-
CASSHLPGQGDEKLFF
TGCGCCAGCAGCCACTTACCGGGACAGGGAGATGAAAAACTGTTTTTT
>TRBJ2-7|-|TRBV19|-
CASSGRGYRYEQYF
TGTGCCAGTAGTGGCCGAGGTTACCGCTACGAGCAGTACTTC
>TRBJ2-7|TRBD1|TRBV18|once
CASSMDRASYEQYF
TGTGCCAGCTCAATGGACAGGGCGTCCTACGAGCAGTACTTC
>TRBJ1-2|-|TRBV7-2|once
CASSSTLYGYTF
TGTGCCAGCAGCTCTACCCTCTATGGCTACACCTTC
>TRBJ1-2|-|TRBV27|-
CASSWGITGSGGYTF
TGTGCCAGCAGTTGGGGGATCACAGGGAGCGGCGGCTACACCTTC
>TRBJ2-3|-|TRBV15|-
CATSREHFNNADTQYF
TGTGCCACCAGCAGAGAACATTTCAACAACGCAGATACGCAGTATTTT
>TRBJ1-1|-|TRBV5-1|-
CASSLVAGLGHAEAFF
TGCGCCAGCAGCTTGGTAGCCGGACTGGGTCACGCTGAAGCTTTCTTT
>TRBJ1-1|-|TRBV5-1|-
CASSSDSHNTEAFF
TGCGCCAGCAGCTCCGACAGTCACAACACTGAAGCTTTCTTT
>TRBJ1-4|-|TRBV28|-
CASKFINTGSNEKLFF
TGTGCCAGTAAATTTATAAATACAGGATCCAACGAAAAACTGTTTTTT
>TRBJ2-5|TRBD1|TRBV2|-
CASSWDRGTQYF
TGTGCCAGCAGTTGGGACAGAGGGACCCAGTACTTC
>TRBJ1-4|TRBD1|TRBV6-1|-
CASSEATGTGYEKLFF
TGTGCCAGCAGTGAAGCGACTGGGACAGGGTATGAAAAACTGTTTTTT
>TRBJ1-6|-|TRBV7-9|-
CASSLGTSHNSPLHF
TGTGCCAGCAGCTTGGGGACAAGCCATAATTCACCCCTCCACTTT
>TRBJ1-2|-|TRBV28|-
CASSPHVSVFGGYTF
TGTGCCAGCAGTCCTCACGTTTCTGTTTTCGGTGGCTACACCTTC
>TRBJ2-6|-|TRBV6-4|-
CASSADFSGANVLTF
TGTGCCAGCAGTGCGGACTTCTCTGGGGCCAACGTCCTGACTTTC
>TRBJ1-1|-|TRBV7-9|-
CAGGQNTEAFF
TGTGCCGGGGGGCAGAACACTGAAGCTTTCTTT
>TRBJ2-4|-|TRBV28|-
CASSLKGINIQYF
TGTGCCAGCAGTTTAAAGGGAATCAACATTCAGTACTTC
>TRBJ1-2|-|TRBV18|-
CASSPGQGINYGYTF
TGTGCCAGCTCACCTGGACAAGGGATCAACTATGGCTACACCTTC
>TRBJ2-1|-|TRBV10-3|-
CAPQGSSYNEQFF
TGTGCCCCGCAAGGGAGCTCCTACAATGAGCAGTTCTTC
>TRBJ1-1|-|TRBV19|-
CASTWTANTEAFF
TGTGCCAGTACATGGACAGCGAACACTGAAGCTTTCTTT
>TRBJ1-5|TRBD1|TRBV28|-
CASSFWGQGEGQPQHF
TGTGCCAGCAGTTTTTGGGGACAGGGAGAGGGACAGCCCCAGCATTTT
>TRBJ1-1|-|TRBV28|-
CASSLFLRGDDTEAFF
TGTGCCAGCAGTCTATTTTTGCGGGGGGATGACACTGAAGCTTTCTTT
>TRBJ2-1|-|TRBV7-3|-
CASSEGPKEEQFF
TGTGCCAGCAGCGAAGGACCCAAGGAGGAGCAGTTCTTC
>TRBJ2-1|-|TRBV5-6|-
CASSLLGRSDYNEQFF
TGTGCCAGCAGCTTGTTGGGCAGGTCGGACTACAATGAGCAGTTCTTC
>TRBJ1-6|TRBD1|TRBV7-8|few
CASSSWDRDSPLHF
TGTGCCAGCAGCTCTTGGGACAGGGATTCACCCCTCCACTTT
>TRBJ1-1|-|TRBV5-1|once
CASSLSLGLRNTEAFF
TGCGCCAGCAGCTTGTCCCTGGGACTGAGGAACACTGAAGCTTTCTTT
>TRBJ1-2|-|TRBV19|-
CASSTLQTVHGYTF
TGTGCCAGTAGTACTCTACAGACAGTACATGGCTACACCTTC
>TRBJ2-7|-|TRBV6-5|-
CASSWEARAYEQYF
TGTGCCAGCAGTTGGGAGGCCAGGGCCTACGAGCAGTACTTC